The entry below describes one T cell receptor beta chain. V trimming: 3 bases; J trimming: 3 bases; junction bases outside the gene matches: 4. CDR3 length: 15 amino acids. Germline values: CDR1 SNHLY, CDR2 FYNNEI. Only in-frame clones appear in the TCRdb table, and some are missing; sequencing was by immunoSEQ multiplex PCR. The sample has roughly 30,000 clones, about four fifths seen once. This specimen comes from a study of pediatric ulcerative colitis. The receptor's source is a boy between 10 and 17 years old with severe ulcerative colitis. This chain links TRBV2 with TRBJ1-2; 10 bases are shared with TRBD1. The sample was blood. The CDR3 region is CASSDPDRGDYGYTF. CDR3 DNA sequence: TGTGCCAGCAGTGACCCGGACAGGGGGGACTATGGCTACACCTTC.